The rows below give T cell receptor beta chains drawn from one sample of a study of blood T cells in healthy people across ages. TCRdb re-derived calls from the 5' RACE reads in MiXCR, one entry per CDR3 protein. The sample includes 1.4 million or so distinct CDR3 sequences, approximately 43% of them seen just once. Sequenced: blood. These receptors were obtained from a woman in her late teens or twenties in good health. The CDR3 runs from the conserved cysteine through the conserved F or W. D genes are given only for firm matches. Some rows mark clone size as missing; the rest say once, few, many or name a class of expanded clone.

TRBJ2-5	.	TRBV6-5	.	CASRLTAHQETQYF	TGTGCCAGCAGGTTGACAGCGCACCAAGAGACCCAGTACTTC
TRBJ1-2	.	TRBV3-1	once	CASSLHGKDGYTF	TGTGCCAGCAGCCTCCATGGGAAGGATGGCTACACCTTC
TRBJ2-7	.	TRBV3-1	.	CASSHRERTAYEQYF	TGTGCCAGCAGCCACAGAGAGAGGACAGCCTACGAGCAGTACTTC
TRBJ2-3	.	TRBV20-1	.	CSAPPEEQSIRDTQYF	TGCAGTGCTCCCCCCGAAGAGCAGAGTATACGAGATACGCAGTATTTT
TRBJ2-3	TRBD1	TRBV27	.	CASSSRDRVDTQYF	TGTGCCAGCAGTTCCCGAGACAGGGTGGATACGCAGTATTTT
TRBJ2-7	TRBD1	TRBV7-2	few	CASSIRQGRYNEQYF	TGTGCCAGCAGCATCAGACAGGGGCGTTACAATGAGCAGTACTTC
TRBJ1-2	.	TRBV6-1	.	CASSQGNPYGYTF	TGTGCCAGCAGTCAAGGGAACCCCTATGGCTACACCTTC
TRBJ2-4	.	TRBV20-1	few	CSVKWAKNIQYF	TGCAGTGTAAAGTGGGCCAAAAACATTCAGTACTTC
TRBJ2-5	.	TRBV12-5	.	CASGHEGTQYF	TGTGCTAGTGGACACGAAGGGACCCAGTACTTC
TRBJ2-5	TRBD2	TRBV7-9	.	CASSSMGRGVFQETQYF	TGTGCCAGCAGCTCCATGGGGCGGGGGGTTTTCCAAGAGACCCAGTACTTC
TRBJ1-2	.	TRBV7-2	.	CASSTNIGGVGYTF	TGTGCCAGCAGCACCAATATAGGGGGTGTCGGCTACACCTTC
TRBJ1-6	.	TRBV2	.	CASRAEGSPLHF	TGTGCCAGCAGGGCAGAGGGTTCACCCCTCCACTTT
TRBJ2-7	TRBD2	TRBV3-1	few	CASRHSGGPYEQYF	TGTGCCAGCAGACATAGCGGGGGGCCCTACGAGCAGTACTTC
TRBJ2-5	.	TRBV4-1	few	CASSQVAGSGETQYF	TGCGCCAGCAGCCAAGTTGCAGGGAGCGGGGAGACCCAGTACTTC
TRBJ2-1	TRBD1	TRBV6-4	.	CASSDRRTGGYNEQFF	TGTGCCAGCAGTGATCGGCGGACAGGGGGATACAATGAGCAGTTCTTC
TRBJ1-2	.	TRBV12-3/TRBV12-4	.	CASSLDSHYGYTF	TGTGCCAGCAGTTTAGACAGCCACTATGGCTACACCTTC
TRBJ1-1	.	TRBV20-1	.	CSARKTVGTTEAFF	TGCAGTGCTAGAAAGACAGTAGGGACAACTGAAGCTTTCTTT
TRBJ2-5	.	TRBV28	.	CASSSWTDRQQYF	TGTGCCAGCAGTTCGTGGACAGATCGGCAGCAGTACTTC
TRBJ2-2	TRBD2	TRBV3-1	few	CASSQALTSGDTGELFF	TGTGCCAGCAGCCAAGCACTAACTAGCGGGGACACCGGGGAGCTGTTTTTT
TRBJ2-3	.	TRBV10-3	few	CAISPGTDTQYF	TGTGCCATCAGTCCAGGGACAGATACGCAGTATTTT
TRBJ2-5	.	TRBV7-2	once	CASSSQGLGTQYF	TGTGCCAGCAGCTCACAGGGTTTGGGGACCCAGTACTTC
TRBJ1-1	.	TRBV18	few	CASSRPSEGTEAFF	TGTGCCAGCTCACGTCCCTCGGAGGGTACTGAAGCTTTCTTT
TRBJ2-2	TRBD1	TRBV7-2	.	CASRIHLRGLDTGELFF	TGTGCCAGCAGAATCCATCTCAGGGGGTTGGACACCGGGGAGCTGTTTTTT
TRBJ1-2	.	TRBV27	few	CASSFQGRLNGYTF	TGTGCCAGCAGTTTTCAGGGGAGGCTTAATGGCTACACCTTC
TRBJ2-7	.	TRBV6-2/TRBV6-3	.	CASSYIVTEQYF	TGTGCCAGCAGTTATATAGTCACTGAGCAGTACTTC
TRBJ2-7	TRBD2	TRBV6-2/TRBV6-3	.	CASSTALTGGDNEQYF	TGTGCCAGCAGTACCGCGCTAACGGGGGGAGACAATGAGCAGTACTTC
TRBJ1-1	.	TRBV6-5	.	CASSPDRLITEAFF	TGTGCCAGCAGCCCCGACAGGTTGATCACTGAAGCTTTCTTT